The 9 T cell receptor beta chains reported below all come from one sample, sequenced in a study of blood T cell repertoires in COVID-19. TCRdb keeps only in-frame clones here, not all; method: immunoSEQ multiplex PCR. This table has about 350,000 clones, around nine tenths appearing once. Sequencing was carried out using peripheral blood. Receptor source: a woman in her sixties with COVID-19, enrolled during active disease.

This chain links TRBV7-9 with TRBJ1-4; a possible D gene is TRBD1 (5 bases). The CDR3 is 16 residues long. Germline CDR1 is SEHNR and CDR2 is FQNEAQ (reference sequence). The V end lost 4 bases, the J end lost 7 bases, and 19 bases lay between the germline ends. The DNA of the CDR3 is TGTGCCAGCAGCTCGGCGCTGAACCCGGGGGGTGAAAAACTGTTTTTT. It translates to CASSSALNPGGEKLFF.

This clone has just a few counts. The chain combines TRBV6-2 or TRBV6-3 with TRBJ2-5; no definite D call. This CDR3 contains 16 residues. Trimming stripped 0 bases from V and 4 bases from J, with 15 bases between. Germline V CDR1 and CDR2: MNHEY, SVGEGT. CDR3 residues: CASSYSKGVRPETQYF. The DNA of the CDR3 is TGTGCCAGCAGTTACTCGAAAGGAGTACGACCAGAGACCCAGTACTTC.

Only a few counts were recorded for this clone. The chain couples TRBV5-1 to TRBJ2-2; 10 positions agree with TRBD2. V lost 0 bases, J lost 1 base, and 0 bases stayed unmatched. This CDR3 is 16 amino acids long. Germline values: CDR1 SGHRS, CDR2 YFSETQ. The CDR3 reads CASSLVAGGNTGELFF. The CDR3 DNA reads TGCGCCAGCAGCTTGGTAGCGGGGGGGAACACCGGGGAGCTGTTTTTT.

This CDR3 reads CAWSLEPGHRNEKLFF. The DNA of the CDR3 is TGTGCCTGGAGTCTAGAACCGGGACACCGTAATGAAAAACTGTTTTTT. This chain connects TRBV30 to TRBJ1-4; maybe TRBD1 (6 bases). CDR1 is GTSNPN and CDR2 is SVGIG in the germline V gene (reference sequence). The ends were cut back, 2 bases at V and 4 bases at J, with 17 bases in the middle. The CDR3 runs 16 residues.

The chain recombines TRBV5-1 with TRBJ1-4; no clear D. V lost 2 bases to trimming and J lost 3 bases, with 2 bases between them. The CDR3 has 12 residues. Germline V lookup: CDR1 SGHRS, CDR2 YFSETQ. The CDR3 sequence is CASSFSNEKLFF. The CDR3 DNA is TGCGCCAGCAGCTTCTCTAATGAAAAACTGTTTTTT.

This chain connects TRBV6-1 to TRBJ1-2; 10 bases line up with TRBD1. Trimming cost V 2 bases and J 8 bases; bases outside gene matches: 8. In germline, CDR1 is MNHNS, CDR2 SASEGT. The CDR3 extends over 15 amino acids. The CDR3 here is CASSETGTGVIGYTF. The CDR3, as DNA: TGTGCCAGCAGTGAAACCGGGACAGGGGTGATCGGCTACACCTTC.

V and J are TRBV5-3 and TRBJ1-1, with TRBD1 identical over 8 bases. TRBV5-3 is an ORF for which the function is uncertain. CDR3 size: 14 residues. V lost 4 bases to trimming and J lost 5 bases; unmatched junction nucleotides: 7. The CDR3 protein is CARSRRDRWTEAFF. CDR3 sequence (DNA): TGTGCCAGAAGCCGCCGGGACAGGTGGACTGAAGCTTTCTTT.

The CDR3 nucleotides are TGCAGCGTTCAGGGGAGCACAGATACGCAGTATTTT. It yields the protein CSVQGSTDTQYF. The chain employs TRBV29-1 and TRBJ2-3; D possibly corresponds to TRBD1 (6 bases). The CDR3 spans 12 residues. Germline CDR1 and CDR2: SQVTM and ANQGSEA. Trimming took 5 bases from V and 0 from J, leaving 6 bases between them.

The genes are TRBV10-3 and TRBJ2-1; 12 bases are a match to TRBD1. Germline trimming cut 9 bases from V and 9 bases from J; bases unmatched to any gene: 3. This CDR3 is 12 amino acids long. From germline, CDR1 is ENHRY and CDR2 SYGVKD. The CDR3 here is CAMGQGAGEQFF. CDR3 bases: TGTGCCATGGGACAGGGGGCCGGTGAGCAGTTCTTC.